This entry concerns a single T cell receptor beta chain. No antigen is known for it. There are no base qualities to consult, and no much larger clone falls within one base. TCRbeta CDR3 regions were amplified from genomic DNA using the immunoSEQ Assay, a bias-controlled multiplex PCR. Processing in the source paper ran as follows. Within the assay, amplification of reference gene primers was used to estimate how many nucleated cells each sample contained. To quantify the absolute abundance of each unique TCRbeta CDR3 rearrangement, sequence reads were collapsed and filtered. For each sample, productive Simpson clonality was calculated by taking the square root of Simpson's diversity index across productive rearrangements. As stored in TCRdb, this immuneACCESS dataset retains in-frame rearrangements with V and J assigned. A fraction of the clones does not appear; measured against another copy, unresolved V genes explain less than half of the discrepancy, and the remainder lacks a known reason. For V, J and clone size, that table is used; D and trimming come from the DNA. The sample includes 210,000 or so clones, with roughly 76% observed a single time. Of the sample, 5.1% falls within the top ten clones.

Each collaborating institution followed its own protocols to collect whole blood in K2EDTA tubes. For TCRbeta analysis, collaborators shipped samples in one of three forms: frozen whole blood, isolated PBMCs, or DNA extracted from either of those sample types. This record comes from a study of blood T cell repertoires in COVID-19 (dated by TCRdb to about 2020). Study-level background: Samples from collaborators originated in the United States, Italy and Spain and spanned both the acute and convalescent phases of COVID-19. A freely available public database, intended as a resource for researchers studying the immune response to SARS-CoV-2, is where the repertoires were released. The material from the prospective study consisted of cDNA or gDNA derived from T cells, B-cell-depleted T cells, or PBMCs. Subjects who had been exposed to COVID-19, were actively infected with it, or had recovered from it provided the deeply sampled blood TCRbeta repertoires that made up the dataset. Samples came from the ongoing ImmuneRACE study (first 160 participants) plus 1,254 subjects from 6 global collaborators. Nearly every sample came with metadata listing a de-identified subject ID, COVID-19 status, age in years and sex. Where available, HLA class I and class II types were obtained from metadata supplied by the sample provider rather than from assay-based typing. Findings and caveats that apply to the study as a whole: How much clinical and demographic metadata was included differed by source and by participant, and the metadata was provided uncurated.

CDR1 and CDR2 were assigned from the germline V gene as LGHNA and YNFKEQ. Reading from cysteine to phenylalanine, the CDR3 counts 16 amino acids. The kept DNA is CDR3 alone, 48 bases in frame from the first base. At the junction V is shortened by 3 bases and J by 2 bases; bases outside the gene matches: 5. The specimen sequenced was peripheral blood. The V and J segments used are TRBV4-2 and TRBJ2-7; 12 central nucleotides agree with TRBD2. The sequence was obtained from a human donor in a cohort sampled during active COVID-19. The CDR3 amino acid sequence is: CASSHLAGGVAYEQYF. In nucleotides, the sequence is TGTGCCAGCAGCCACCTAGCGGGAGGGGTCGCCTACGAGCAGTACTTC.